The clone carrying this TCR beta chain is medium-sized by share. This sample was included in a study of blood T cell repertoires in COVID-19. Study as a whole: Material from acute and convalescent COVID-19 was sourced from the United States, Italy and Spain. PBMCs, B-cell-depleted T cells, or T cells were the source of the cDNA or gDNA that made up the material.

The CDR3 spans 15 residues. Germline CDR1 SNHLY, CDR2 FYNNEI. V was shortened by 3 bases and J by 6 bases, with 18 bases between the two germline ends. This table comes from immunoSEQ multiplex PCR, and its TCRdb copy is limited to in-frame clones, with some not included. The sample records roughly 57,000 clones, more than 70% being singletons. The Seattle patients, enrolled during active infection, were followed longitudinally. The origin of this receptor is a man aged 25 to 40 with COVID-19, enrolled during active disease. Sequenced material: peripheral blood. This rearrangement joins TRBV2 to TRBJ2-7; D is uncertain. CDR3 nucleotides: TGTGCCAGCAGTGATTCTCAAGTACTCCCTTCCGAGCAGTACTTC. Translating it yields CASSDSQVLPSEQYF.